This T cell receptor beta chain appears in the sequencing data of a study of T cell responses to AZD1222 COVID-19 vaccine. Profiled with immunoSEQ multiplex PCR; TCRdb holds only in-frame clones, not every one. The sample holds tens of thousands of clones, about nine tenths seen once. Deletions cut 2 bases from V and 8 bases from J, with 12 bases between. Germline loops: CDR1 LGHNA, CDR2 YNFKEQ. CDR3 size: 14 residues. The sequence derives from an adult in good health. Sequenced here: peripheral blood, sampled on day 0 of AZD1222 vaccination. V and J are TRBV4-2 and TRBJ2-2; perhaps TRBD2 as D (6 bases). This CDR3 is CASSQHLRGGELFF. As DNA, the CDR3 is TGTGCCAGCAGCCAACACCTTCGGGGGGGGGAGCTGTTTTTT.